This note documents a single T cell receptor (beta chain) sequence. This CDR3 has 17 amino acids. V shed 5 bases and J 0 bases; nucleotides not matched to a gene: 6. CDR1 is MNHNY and CDR2 is SVGAGI in the germline V gene (reference sequence). This record comes from a study of control samples from healthy donors and cancer patients. Only in-frame clones appear in the TCRdb table, and some are missing; sequencing was by immunoSEQ multiplex PCR. Of roughly 130,000 clones listed, roughly 90% are singletons. The receptor's source is a man in his late teens or twenties in good health. This chain uses TRBV6-6 with TRBJ2-1, with 11 bases aligning to TRBD2. The sample was blood. The CDR3 here is CASSRKLAGVSYNEQFF. The CDR3 region has the DNA TGTGCCAGCAGTCGAAAACTAGCGGGGGTCTCCTACAATGAGCAGTTCTTC.